A selection of T cell receptor beta chains follows, all from one sample in a study of beta chain features in type 1 diabetes. The assay was immunoSEQ multiplex PCR, and TCRdb's table has in-frame clones only and misses some. The sample contains 970,000 or so clones, about a sixth of which appear only once. The specimen sequenced was naive CD4+ T cells from blood. These receptors all come from a woman aged 18 to 35 in good health. Each CDR3 is given with its conserved first and last residue. The D gene is left open where the match is weak. Clone size is not always given. Where it is, it says once, few, many or a class for expanded clones.

TRBJ2-7,NA,NA,TRBV7-2,CASSLEGPYEQYF,TGTGCCAGCAGCTTAGAGGGGCCCTACGAGCAGTACTTC
TRBJ2-7,NA,NA,TRBV29-1,CSVEIHAYEQYF,TGCAGCGTTGAGATACATGCCTACGAGCAGTACTTC
TRBJ2-3,TRBD1,NA,TRBV15,CATSKLGQNTDTQYF,TGTGCCACCAGCAAGCTGGGACAGAACACAGATACGCAGTATTTT
TRBJ2-5,TRBD2,NA,TRBV6-5,CASTSGLAGGETQYF,TGTGCCAGCACCTCGGGACTAGCGGGAGGAGAGACCCAGTACTTC
TRBJ2-7,NA,NA,TRBV13,CASPQEGDSYEQYF,TGTGCCAGCCCTCAGGAGGGGGACTCCTACGAGCAGTACTTC
TRBJ2-2,NA,NA,TRBV6-1,CATARDPTGELFF,TGTGCCACTGCCCGGGACCCCACCGGGGAGCTGTTTTTT
TRBJ2-5,NA,NA,TRBV27,CASSPDRSQETQYF,TGTGCCAGCAGTCCAGACAGAAGCCAAGAGACCCAGTACTTC
TRBJ1-5,NA,few,TRBV6-1,CASSEAINRGLSNQPQHF,TGTGCCAGCAGTGAAGCGATTAATCGGGGGCTAAGCAATCAGCCCCAGCATTTT
TRBJ2-6,NA,NA,TRBV14,CASSHTRAGANVLTF,TGTGCCAGCAGCCATACGCGGGCTGGGGCCAACGTCCTGACTTTC
TRBJ1-5,NA,NA,TRBV5-1,CASSRVGNQPQHF,TGCGCCAGCAGCAGGGTGGGGAATCAGCCCCAGCATTTT
TRBJ2-5,TRBD1,few,TRBV4-3,CASSRSGQGEETQYF,TGCGCCAGCAGCCGATCGGGACAGGGAGAAGAGACCCAGTACTTC
TRBJ2-7,NA,NA,TRBV7-2,CASSLRRGSSYEQYF,TGTGCCAGCAGCTTAAGGAGAGGGAGCTCCTACGAGCAGTACTTC
TRBJ2-5,NA,few,TRBV28,CASSFVPPSAQETQYF,TGTGCCAGCAGTTTTGTCCCCCCTAGCGCGCAGGAGACCCAGTACTTC
TRBJ2-5,TRBD1,few,TRBV5-4,CASSHPQGQETQYF,TGTGCCAGCAGCCACCCACAGGGGCAAGAGACCCAGTACTTC
TRBJ2-5,TRBD2,few,TRBV11-2,CASRGGSRAFGETQYF,TGTGCCAGCAGGGGCGGGAGCAGGGCTTTTGGGGAGACCCAGTACTTC
TRBJ2-6,NA,once,TRBV13,CASSWLMVLTF,TGTGCCAGCAGCTGGCTTATGGTCCTGACTTTC
TRBJ2-1,TRBD2,NA,TRBV28,CASSSPGLAANEQFF,TGTGCCAGCAGCTCCCCGGGACTAGCCGCAAATGAGCAGTTCTTC
TRBJ1-1,NA,few,TRBV11-2,CASSLDFREGSEAFF,TGTGCCAGCAGCTTAGATTTTCGTGAGGGAAGCGAAGCTTTCTTT
TRBJ2-3,NA,few,TRBV11-2,CASTPIADSTDTQYF,TGTGCCAGCACCCCCATAGCGGATAGCACAGATACGCAGTATTTT
TRBJ1-3,NA,few,TRBV11-2,CASSLRRVGNTIYF,TGTGCCAGCAGCTTACGCAGGGTCGGAAACACCATATATTTT
TRBJ2-7,NA,few,TRBV25-1,CASSETPYEQYF,TGTGCCAGCAGTGAAACCCCATACGAGCAGTACTTC
TRBJ2-3,NA,few,TRBV6-1,CASSGEDTQYF,TGTGCCAGCAGTGGGGAAGATACGCAGTATTTT
TRBJ2-7,NA,NA,TRBV5-1,CASSLESDSYEQYF,TGCGCCAGCAGCTTGGAATCGGACTCCTACGAGCAGTACTTC
TRBJ2-7,NA,NA,TRBV18,CASSRGLSYEQYF,TGTGCCAGCTCACGGGGACTTTCCTACGAGCAGTACTTC
TRBJ2-6,NA,NA,TRBV11-1,CASAVGANVLTF,TGTGCCAGCGCGGTTGGGGCCAACGTCCTGACTTTC
TRBJ1-2,NA,NA,TRBV7-9,CASSLAGQGTYGYTF,TGTGCCAGCAGCTTAGCGGGTCAGGGCACCTATGGCTACACCTTC
TRBJ2-3,TRBD1,few,TRBV6-6,CASSYTRGTDTQYF,TGTGCCAGCAGTTACACCAGGGGGACAGATACGCAGTATTTT
TRBJ1-5,NA,NA,TRBV7-8,CASSPGTSRAQHF,TGTGCCAGCAGCCCTGGGACCTCCCGGGCCCAGCATTTT
TRBJ2-1,TRBD2,NA,TRBV7-6,CASSLAHLRPSGRGNEQFF,TGTGCCAGCAGCTTAGCCCACTTAAGGCCTAGCGGGAGGGGCAATGAGCAGTTCTTC
TRBJ2-2,TRBD2,NA,TRBV19,CASSGIAGQNTGELFF,TGTGCCAGTAGTGGAATAGCGGGCCAGAACACCGGGGAGCTGTTTTTT
TRBJ2-7,TRBD2,NA,TRBV4-2,CASSQAPGGASGSYEQYF,TGTGCCAGCAGCCAAGCCCCCGGGGGGGCTAGCGGGAGTTACGAGCAGTACTTC
TRBJ2-1,TRBD2,NA,TRBV7-9,CASSLGVGTSGHNEQFF,TGTGCCAGCAGCTTAGGAGTGGGGACTAGCGGGCACAATGAGCAGTTCTTC
TRBJ2-1,NA,few,TRBV29-1,CSVAIGIPYNEQFF,TGCAGCGTTGCTATCGGGATTCCCTACAATGAGCAGTTCTTC
TRBJ2-3,NA,NA,TRBV27,CASSLRSTDTQYF,TGTGCCAGCAGTTTAAGGTCAACAGATACGCAGTATTTT
TRBJ2-1,NA,many,TRBV10-3,CAISESGSSYNEQFF,TGTGCCATCAGTGAATCAGGGAGCTCCTACAATGAGCAGTTCTTC
TRBJ1-1,TRBD1,NA,TRBV6-5,CASSYDRGRVTEAFF,TGTGCCAGCAGCTATGACAGGGGGCGGGTCACTGAAGCTTTCTTT
TRBJ2-2,NA,NA,TRBV27,CASSFSRGTGELFF,TGTGCCAGCAGTTTTTCCAGGGGAACCGGGGAGCTGTTTTTT
TRBJ2-3,NA,few,TRBV28,CASSFGGAHTDTQYF,TGTGCCAGCAGTTTCGGCGGGGCCCACACAGATACGCAGTATTTT